The clone carrying this T cell receptor beta chain was seen only once. Antigen: not known. These data belong to a study of blood T cells in healthy people across ages. Study-wide results and limits: A strong correlation was found between TCR beta diversity and the percentage of naive T cells.

Trimming pared 4 bases from V and 0 bases from J, leaving 12 bases between. The CDR3 consists of 15 residues. Germline V gene lookup returns CDR1 LGHDT and CDR2 YNNKEL (reference sequence). Isolated PBMCs totaled at least 6.5 million in each sample. Primers used in a second PCR of about 7 to 12 cycles were a sample-barcoded 5' primer and a J-beta primer mix. TCRdb reprocessed the 5' RACE reads via MiXCR and lists one record per CDR3 protein. The repertoire holds 1.5 million to 2 million distinct CDR3 sequences, with around 48% as singletons. What was sequenced was blood. This chain links TRBV3-1 with TRBJ1-1, with a tentative D call TRBD1 (5 bases). This clonotype was obtained from a middle-aged woman in good health. For the CDR3, the DNA is TGTGCCAGCAGCCCCCGGACACCTATGAACACTGAAGCTTTCTTT. Translation: CASSPRTPMNTEAFF.